This T cell receptor beta chain appears in the sequencing data of a study of shared clonotypes between healthy human individuals. Turning to the study itself: Per donor, three plates held CD4 naive cells, three held CD4 memory, two held CD8 naive and one held CD8 memory. Study-level results: Among donors, sharing of clonotypes was expected to be affected by sequencing depth.

Germline V CDR1 and CDR2: SQVTM, ANQGSEA. CDR3 length equals 13 residues. V was pared by 4 bases and J by 6 bases, with 13 bases between. Researchers divided each subset's genomic DNA evenly across several immunoSEQ plates. The DNA input per sorted-subset replicate PCR was about 220 ng, corresponding to some 27,000 T cell genomes. The data were produced by immunoSEQ multiplex PCR, yet TCRdb's version contains in-frame clones alone and is incomplete. The sample consists of 300,000 or so clones, approximately 79% of them appearing once. Regarding this clone: Its specificity is unknown.

Material: memory CD4+ T cells sorted from blood. Regarding subset: CD45RA-negative fraction. This receptor was taken from a man younger than 40 in good health. The rearrangement uses TRBV29-1 and TRBJ2-1, with no clear D. CDR3 sequence (DNA): TGCAGCGTTGGCGGCCATGATATCAATGAGCAGTTCTTC. Its translation is CSVGGHDINEQFF.